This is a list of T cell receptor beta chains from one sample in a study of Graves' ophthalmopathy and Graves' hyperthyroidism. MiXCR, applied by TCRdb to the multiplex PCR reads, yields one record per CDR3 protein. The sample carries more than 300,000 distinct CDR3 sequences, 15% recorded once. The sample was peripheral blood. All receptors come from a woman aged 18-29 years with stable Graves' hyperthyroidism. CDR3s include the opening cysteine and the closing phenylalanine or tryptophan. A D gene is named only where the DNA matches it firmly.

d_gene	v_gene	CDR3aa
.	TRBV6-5	CASSYFRGQETQYF
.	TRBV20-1	CSVRYQETQYF
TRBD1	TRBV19	CASSIFSGTGFHGYTF
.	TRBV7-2	CASSFGRLLNSPLHF
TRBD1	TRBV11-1	CASSLATGGTTGANVLTF
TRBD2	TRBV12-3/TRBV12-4	CASRKLAGNTGELFF
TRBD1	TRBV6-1	CASSEGDRATGELFF
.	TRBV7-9	CASSSKGPGAGEQYF
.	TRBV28	CASRWTENYGYTF
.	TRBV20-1	CSARVVRGYTF
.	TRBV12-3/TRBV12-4	CASSFTGTADYGYTF
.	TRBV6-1	CASSEVQDSGYTF
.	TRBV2	CASSVERRNQPQHF
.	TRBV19	CASTRGGSHEQYF
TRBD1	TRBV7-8	CASSQGEAAEAFF
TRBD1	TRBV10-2	CASRLGTGKNSPLHF
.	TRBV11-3	CASSLGDGTVFEQYF
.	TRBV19	CASSITRGVIAEAFF
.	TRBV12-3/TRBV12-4	CASSLGGQGQYEQYF
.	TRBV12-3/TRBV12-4	CASSRGQSQETQYF
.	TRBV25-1	CASSEAGTLAYEQYF
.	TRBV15	CATSRDLGYYEQYF
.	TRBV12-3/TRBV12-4	CASSPRRDYEQYF
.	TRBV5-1	CASKGGEGDSSQHF
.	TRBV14	CASSQDPGKGTQYF
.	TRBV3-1	CASSQGEWWGSSYEQYF
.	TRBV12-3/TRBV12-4	CAGLTGTLNTEAFF
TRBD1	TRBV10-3	CAISVGGLGETQYF
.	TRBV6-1	CASSEDSSGGEQYF
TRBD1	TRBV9	CASSRDRIYTEAFF
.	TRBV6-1	CASRSRQSYSNQPQHF
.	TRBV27	CASSFPNSPLHF
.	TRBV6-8	CASTVNRWHYTEAFF
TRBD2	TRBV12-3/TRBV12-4	CASSLAAGGTGETQYF
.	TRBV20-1	CSARAGTWETEAFF
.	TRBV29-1	CSVRTGYGYTF
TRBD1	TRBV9	CASSAQGAVSAEAFF
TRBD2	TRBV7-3	CASSTLAGVQETQYF
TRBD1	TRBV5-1	CASSRPGQGSPLHF
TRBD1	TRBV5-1	CASSPGQGARQTGELFF
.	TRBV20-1	CSAGLNSPLHF
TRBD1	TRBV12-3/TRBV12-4	CASSLAEPRQGDEAFF
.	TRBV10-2	CASSERYQPQHF
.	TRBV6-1	CASTRLGTEAFF
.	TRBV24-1	CATSMRSPLHF
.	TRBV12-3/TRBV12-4	CASRLQGSNYGYTF
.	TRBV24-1	CATSDPSGGETQYF
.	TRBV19	CASSIQGLGTGELFF
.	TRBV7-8	CASSRGPTRGAFF
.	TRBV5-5	CASSSGRAGARQETQYF
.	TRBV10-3	CAITQSSTYGYTF
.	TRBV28	CASGDEQYF
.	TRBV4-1	CASSQETQGQGQPQHF
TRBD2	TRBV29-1	CSVEAFERGPDETQYF
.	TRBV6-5	CASSYSIRATYEQYF
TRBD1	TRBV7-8	CASGYRGYYEQYF
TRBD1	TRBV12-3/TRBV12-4	CASSLGQGGAFF